This TCR gamma chain was identified during a study of gamma-delta chains in newborns, infants, children. Study-level information: Microbial exposure reportedly drives polyclonal innate γδ T cell expansion after birth.

The CDR3 length is 16 residues. Germline V gene sequence: CDR1 GITISATS, CDR2 ISYDGTV (reference sequence). TCRdb reanalysed the reads via CATT. The sample lists about 1,100 gamma-chain clones, approximately 40% occurring once. In the case of this clone: Compared with germline, one end of the junction differs, possibly owing to a read error.

The chain recombines TRGV9 with TRGJP. The J gene was missing in TCRdb and was found by matching the end of the DNA to germline. Sequencing was carried out using blood. The origin of this receptor is a child who was a newborn, infant or young child, either healthy, febrile or measles-vaccinated (not recorded which). The CDR3 here is CALWEKTKLGEKIKVF. CDR3 coding DNA: TGTGCCTTGTGGGAAAAGACTAAGTTGGGCGAAAAAATCAAGGTATTT.